Presented here are 28 T cell receptor beta chains from one specimen sequenced in a study of siplizumab effects on memory and regulatory T cells. Assay used: immunoSEQ multiplex PCR; TCRdb lists only in-frame clones, some missing. The profile covers roughly 100,000 clones, with roughly nine tenths appearing a single time and around 1.1% taken by the ten largest. Material for sequencing was CD4+ T cells sorted from blood. Receptor source: a human donor in good health.

In this sample, this clone turned up once. This rearrangement joins TRBV5-4 to TRBJ2-3, with D unclear. Germline assignment: CDR1 SGHNT and CDR2 YYREEE (reference sequence). V was clipped by 1 base and J by 5 bases, with 11 bases between them. There are 14 residues in the CDR3. The CDR3: CASSLQSPVDTQYF. The CDR3 DNA follows: TGTGCCAGCAGCTTGCAGTCGCCTGTAGATACGCAGTATTTT.

The rearrangement uses TRBV6-1 and TRBJ2-7; 8 nucleotides agree with TRBD1. V trimming: 8 bases; J trimming: 3 bases; junction bases outside the gene matches: 3. Germline CDR1 is MNHNS and CDR2 is SASEGT. CDR3 length equals 12 residues. The CDR3 here is CASGQGSYEQYF. The CDR3 coding sequence is TGTGCCAGCGGACAGGGTAGCTACGAGCAGTACTTC.

This clone was counted once. The chain carries TRBV9 and TRBJ2-1; TRBD2 matches at 10 bases. The germline V gene encodes CDR1 SGDLS and CDR2 YYNGEE. Trimming cost V 0 bases and J 9 bases; bases outside gene matches: 9. The length of the CDR3 is 16 residues. The CDR3 sequence is CASSVGASGSRREQFF. CDR3 nucleotide sequence: TGTGCCAGCAGCGTAGGAGCTAGCGGGAGTAGGCGTGAGCAGTTCTTC.

This clone showed up just once. This chain uses TRBV18 with TRBJ1-1, with D unresolved. CDR1 is KGHSH, CDR2 LQKENI, per germline. CDR3 length: 15 amino acids. Deletions cut 2 bases from V and 1 base from J, with 11 bases between. CDR3 bases: TGTGCCAGCTCACCAGGTAATCGACAGAACACTGAAGCTTTCTTT. Translated, it gives CASSPGNRQNTEAFF.

In DNA form, the CDR3 reads TGTGCCAGCACGTCGGACTACACCGGGGAGCTGTTTTTT. Translated: CASTSDYTGELFF. This chain links TRBV2 with TRBJ2-2; tentatively, D is TRBD2 (5 bases). Germline V gene data show CDR1 as SNHLY and CDR2 as FYNNEI. The CDR3 has 13 residues. Trimming took 7 bases from V and 3 from J, leaving 9 bases between them.

The chain has TRBV5-8 and TRBJ2-3; either TRBD1 or TRBD2 may fit D (5 bases each). The germline V gene has CDR1 SGHTS and CDR2 YDEGEE. The CDR3 has 15 amino acids. The V and J ends lost 0 bases and 2 bases respectively, with 10 bases between them. The CDR3 nucleotides are TGTGCCAGCAGCTTGGCAGGGACGAACACAGATACGCAGTATTTT. Translated: CASSLAGTNTDTQYF.

The chain carries TRBV5-8 and TRBJ1-2; 9 bases agree with TRBD1. The junction had 3 bases not matched to a gene; V was cut back by 4 bases and J by 8 bases. The CDR3 covers 12 residues. CDR1 SGHTS and CDR2 YDEGEE come from the germline V gene. The CDR3 DNA follows: TGTGCCAGCAGCACGGGACAGGGCGGCTACACCTTC. Its protein product is CASSTGQGGYTF.

The rearrangement joins TRBV2 to TRBJ1-3, with D hard to call. CDR1 is SNHLY, CDR2 FYNNEI, per germline. The CDR3 loop spans 14 amino acids. Deletions cut 7 bases from V and 0 bases from J, with 10 bases between. CDR3 protein: CASNLAISGNTIYF. The CDR3, as DNA: TGTGCCAGCAATCTGGCGATCTCTGGAAACACCATATATTTT.

This clone has a single count. The genes are TRBV28 and TRBJ2-5; D may correspond to TRBD1 or TRBD2 (6 bases each). V was cut by 2 bases and J by 5 bases, with 9 bases left in between. CDR1 is MDHEN and CDR2 is SYDVKM in the germline V gene. CDR3 length: 13 amino acids. The CDR3 here is CASSLRGGETQYF. DNA for the CDR3: TGTGCCAGCAGTTTAAGAGGGGGGGAGACCCAGTACTTC.

J is TRBJ2-7 and V is TRBV5-8; no firm D call. The length of the CDR3 is 15 residues. Germline lookup yields CDR1 SGHTS and CDR2 YDEGEE. V was clipped by 0 bases and J by 6 bases, with 16 bases between them. The CDR3 sequence: CASSLEFGQYGEQYF. DNA for the CDR3: TGTGCCAGCAGCTTGGAATTCGGCCAGTACGGCGAGCAGTACTTC.

The V gene is TRBV5-6, the J gene TRBJ1-4; D might be TRBD1 (6 bases). Germline CDR1 is SGHDT and CDR2 is YYEEEE. V lost 3 bases and J lost 8, with 17 bases in between. This CDR3 spans 15 amino acids. DNA for the CDR3: TGTGCCAGCAGCTCCTCAGACAGGATTAAAGAAAAACTGTTTTTT. It codes for CASSSSDRIKEKLFF.

The chain recombines TRBV29-1 with TRBJ1-1; D ambiguous. Germline V CDR1 and CDR2: SQVTM, ANQGSEA. With 4 bases removed from V and 1 base from J, the gap between germline ends came to 10 bases. This CDR3 spans 13 amino acids. The CDR3 loop is CSVGGGSNTEAFF. CDR3 DNA sequence: TGCAGCGTTGGAGGAGGATCGAACACTGAAGCTTTCTTT.

This clone was seen more than once but under ten times. This chain links TRBV4-1 with TRBJ2-1, with D maybe TRBD2 (5 bases). CDR1 is MGHRA and CDR2 is YSYEKL in the germline V gene. This CDR3 is built from 17 residues. Trimming shortened V by 3 bases and J by 5 bases, and 20 bases separated the two germline ends. The CDR3 spells CASSQRAGGRPNNEQFF. CDR3 coding DNA: TGCGCCAGCAGCCAGAGGGCGGGCGGCAGACCGAACAATGAGCAGTTCTTC.

The rearrangement links TRBV9 to TRBJ2-5; D is tentatively TRBD1 or TRBD2 (5 bases each). The CDR3 spans 14 residues. With 2 bases removed from V and 0 bases from J, the gap between germline ends came to 8 bases. Germline values: CDR1 SGDLS, CDR2 YYNGEE. CDR3 nucleotides: TGTGCCAGCAGCGTCGGGACGGACCAAGAGACCCAGTACTTC. Its protein is CASSVGTDQETQYF.

This clone came up a few times. This sequence joins TRBV19 and TRBJ1-5, with 7 bases fitting TRBD1. The CDR3 has 14 amino acids. The junction had 9 bases not matched to a gene; V was cut back by 2 bases and J by 11 bases. From germline, CDR1 is LNHDA and CDR2 SQIVND (reference sequence). CDR3 nucleotides: TGTGCCAGTAGTATAAGGAGAATACAGGGGTCCCAGCATTTT. The encoded protein is CASSIRRIQGSQHF.

Of note for this clone: At one end the junction does not follow the germline gene, possibly because of a read error. The V call is TRBV20-1, the J call TRBJ1-2, with D perhaps TRBD1 (5 bases). Germline assignment: CDR1 DFQATT and CDR2 SNEGSKA (reference sequence). This CDR3 is built from 10 residues. CDR3 protein: CSAFSGQVAF. Here the CDR3 DNA reads TGCAGTGCTTTTAGTGGACAAGTTGCCTTC.

The chain couples TRBV10-1 to TRBJ1-4, with TRBD1 identical over 10 bases. The CDR3 loop spans 15 amino acids. Trimming at V came to 3 bases and at J to 5 bases, leaving 3 bases not matched to a gene. CDR1 is WNHNN, CDR2 SYGVQD, per germline (reference sequence). The CDR3: CASSEGGQGNEKLFF. For the CDR3, the DNA is TGCGCCAGCAGTGAAGGGGGACAGGGGAATGAAAAACTGTTTTTT.

This clone was detected a few times. The chain uses TRBV19 and TRBJ1-5, with D possibly being TRBD1 (5 bases). Trimming took off 0 bases at V and 4 bases at J, with 10 bases between the two ends. Per the germline V gene, CDR1 is LNHDA and CDR2 is SQIVND (reference sequence). The CDR3 consists of 15 residues. CDR3: CASSIDRGMNQPQHF. DNA of the CDR3: TGTGCCAGTAGTATAGATCGGGGGATGAATCAGCCCCAGCATTTT.

The chain joins TRBV4-1 to TRBJ2-2, with 9 nucleotides matching TRBD2. The V segment lost 0 bases and the J segment 4 bases; nucleotides outside the gene matches: 6. CDR3 length: 17 amino acids. Per germline, CDR1 MGHRA and CDR2 YSYEKL. This chain's CDR3 is CASSQDPGGRATGELFF. For the CDR3, the DNA is TGCGCCAGCAGCCAAGATCCAGGCGGGAGGGCCACCGGGGAGCTGTTTTTT.

The chain combines TRBV7-9 with TRBJ2-5; 9 nucleotides match TRBD2. Trimming cost V 5 bases and J 4 bases; bases outside gene matches: 11. This CDR3 has 16 residues. The germline V gene encodes CDR1 SEHNR and CDR2 FQNEAQ (reference sequence). The CDR3 loop is CASSTDLAGVGETQYF. CDR3 sequence (DNA): TGTGCCAGCAGCACGGACTTAGCGGGAGTAGGAGAGACCCAGTACTTC.

CDR3 bases: TGTGCCAGCAGCTTGGTGGCTCGTTCGTCAGGGGGGAACGAGCAGTACTTC. Its protein product is CASSLVARSSGGNEQYF. V is TRBV5-4 and J is TRBJ2-7; perhaps TRBD1 as D (7 bases). Trimming took 0 bases from V and 5 from J, leaving 21 bases between them. CDR1 is SGHNT, CDR2 YYREEE, per germline (reference sequence). This CDR3 comprises 17 residues.

The V and J genes are TRBV6-1 and TRBJ2-2, with 9 nucleotides matching TRBD1. Trimming at V came to 7 bases and at J to 7 bases, leaving 10 bases not matched to a gene. Germline CDR1 reads MNHNS; CDR2 reads SASEGT. This CDR3 has 15 residues. The CDR3 loop is CASKGQQGAFGELFF. CDR3 DNA sequence: TGTGCCAGCAAGGGCCAACAGGGGGCCTTCGGGGAGCTGTTTTTT.

The chain uses TRBV28 and TRBJ1-2; 8 positions match TRBD1. The germline V gene encodes CDR1 MDHEN and CDR2 SYDVKM. Trimming cost V 5 bases and J 8 bases; bases outside gene matches: 7. This CDR3 comprises 13 residues. CDR3 region: CASSPTGVRGYTF. CDR3 sequence (DNA): TGTGCCAGCAGTCCGACAGGGGTAAGGGGCTACACCTTC.

The gene calls are TRBV9 and TRBJ2-3, with D possibly being TRBD1 or TRBD2 (5 bases each). Germline-derived CDR1 and CDR2 are SGDLS and YYNGEE. This CDR3 contains 14 residues. The V and J ends lost 5 bases and 6 bases respectively, with 16 bases between them. The CDR3 here is CASSGNTGADTQYF. The CDR3 nucleotides read TGTGCCAGCAGTGGAAACACCGGGGCGGATACGCAGTATTTT. Drawing the rest from reference TRBV9 and TRBJ2-3, the complete variable domain is DSGVTQTPKHLITATGQRVTLRCSPRSGDLSVYWYQQSLDQGLQFLIQYYNGEERAKGNILERFSAQQFPDLHSELNLSSLELGDSALYFCASSGNTGADTQYFGPGTRLTVL.

The gene calls are TRBV5-5 and TRBJ1-4; a weak D match, TRBD1 (5 bases). Germline V gene sequence: CDR1 SGHKS, CDR2 YYEKEE (reference sequence). This CDR3 is 14 amino acids long. V was pared by 1 base and J by 3 bases, with 7 bases between. For the CDR3, the DNA is TGTGCCAGCAGCTTGACAGGACCTAATGAAAAACTGTTTTTT. Protein product: CASSLTGPNEKLFF.

The V call is TRBV28, the J call TRBJ2-2; 9 positions match TRBD1. V shed 3 bases, J shed 5 bases, and the junction held 10 bases outside the gene matches. Germline loops: CDR1 MDHEN, CDR2 SYDVKM. This CDR3 comprises 17 residues. The DNA of the CDR3 is TGTGCCAGCAGTTTTATGTCGGGGACAGGGAGGACCGGGGAGCTGTTTTTT. Protein: CASSFMSGTGRTGELFF.

This chain joins TRBV6-5 and TRBJ2-1; TRBD2 matches at 13 bases. J lost 2 bases, V lost 4 bases, and 2 bases had no gene match. The germline CDR1 and CDR2 sequences are MNHEY and SVGAGI. The CDR3 is 16 amino acids. The CDR3 DNA reads TGTGCCAGCAGTTGGACTAGCGGGAGACCCTACAATGAGCAGTTCTTC. As protein: CASSWTSGRPYNEQFF.

The V gene is TRBV18, the J gene TRBJ1-5, with 7 bases lining up with TRBD1. The CDR3 is 19 amino acids. J was trimmed by 0 bases and V by 5 bases; bases with no gene match: 16. The V gene's germline CDR1 is KGHSH and CDR2 LQKENI. CDR3 sequence: CASSTFSAGGSNSNQPQHF. The CDR3 nucleotides are TGTGCCAGCTCAACGTTTTCGGCAGGGGGATCAAATAGCAATCAGCCCCAGCATTTT.